The next 28 T cell receptor beta chains were all read from a single sample in a study of shared clonotypes between healthy human individuals (TCRdb year 2020). To prepare the library, the immunoSEQ multiplex PCR assay was applied. TCRdb limited this immuneACCESS table to in-frame rearrangements with V and J called. A share of clones is missing; checked studies link under half to unresolved V genes, and the rest is unexplained. The sample table holds about 770,000 clones, of which approximately 72% were seen once. The top ten constitute more than 1.5% of the sample. Sequencing input: memory CD4+ T cells sorted from blood. In light of the paper, this sample's cell subset or site label describes: CD45RA-negative fraction. These receptors were collected from a woman in her 30s in good health.

The CDR3 DNA reads as TGCGCCAGCAGGGGTGGGGTACGGAACACCGGGGAGCTGTTTTTT. Translation gives CASRGGVRNTGELFF. J is TRBJ2-2 and V is TRBV5-1; D unresolved. This CDR3 contains 15 residues. Germline CDR1 SGHRS, CDR2 YFSETQ. Deletions cut 5 bases from V and 1 base from J, with 12 bases between.

This clone was seen a handful of times. Since a much larger clone is just one base distant, this may be a read error. Other nucleotide sequences in the sample specify the same CDR3. For the CDR3, the DNA is TGTGCCAGCAGTCCTACAGGGGACTATGGCTACACCTTC. It translates to CASSPTGDYGYTF. This chain links TRBV6-6 with TRBJ1-2; 7 nucleotides line up with TRBD1. Germline assignment: CDR1 MNHNY and CDR2 SVGAGI (reference sequence). This CDR3 has 13 amino acids. Losses at the gene ends were 5 bases for V and 3 bases for J; bases not matched to a gene: 3.

This clone was counted only a few times. This chain joins TRBV27 and TRBJ1-2, with D possibly being TRBD1 (5 bases). The CDR3 runs 13 residues. V gave up 3 bases and J gave up 3 bases, with 8 bases separating them. The germline CDR1 and CDR2 sequences are MNHEY and SMNVEV (reference sequence). Here the CDR3 reads CASSLQGDYGYTF. The CDR3 coding sequence is TGTGCCAGCAGTTTGCAGGGTGACTATGGCTACACCTTC.

The genes are TRBV27 and TRBJ2-1, with a weak D call TRBD2 (7 bases). Germline CDR1 and CDR2: MNHEY and SMNVEV (reference sequence). CDR3 length: 12 residues. Trimming stripped 6 bases from V and 9 bases from J, with 12 bases between. In DNA form, the CDR3 reads TGTGCCAGCAGGACCCGGGGGGCTGAGCAGTTCTTC. Protein sequence: CASRTRGAEQFF.

The genes are TRBV7-6 and TRBJ1-1; 8 nucleotides match TRBD1. The CDR3 extends over 14 amino acids. The J segment lost 1 base and the V segment lost 7 bases, leaving 5 bases of the junction unmatched. CDR1 is SGHVS, CDR2 FNYEAQ, per germline. The CDR3 here is CASIQGQANTEAFF. The CDR3, as DNA: TGTGCCAGCATCCAGGGACAGGCGAACACTGAAGCTTTCTTT.

The chain employs TRBV5-6 and TRBJ2-4; D is ambiguous. With 2 bases removed from V and 0 bases from J, the gap between germline ends came to 12 bases. The CDR3 length is 16 residues. Germline CDR1 is SGHDT and CDR2 is YYEEEE. The CDR3 DNA follows: TGTGCCAGCAGCTTTAGGGCCCCCTCAGCCAAAAACATTCAGTACTTC. Its translation: CASSFRAPSAKNIQYF.

The chain is built from TRBV28 and TRBJ2-1; TRBD2 aligns across 7 bases. Per the germline V gene, CDR1 is MDHEN and CDR2 is SYDVKM. This CDR3 is 18 amino acids long. J was trimmed by 6 bases and V by 6 bases; bases with no gene match: 20. CDR3 nucleotide sequence: TGTGCCAGCAGACACCTCCTGCATGGGCGGGAGTCGGGCAATGAGCAGTTCTTC. The encoded protein is CASRHLLHGRESGNEQFF.

The chain carries TRBV25-1 and TRBJ2-7; D not resolved. CDR3 length equals 13 residues. Germline V lookup: CDR1 MGHDK, CDR2 SYGVNS. Trimming stripped 2 bases from V and 0 bases from J, with 5 bases between. CDR3 region: CASSEQNSYEQYF. The CDR3 nucleotides read TGTGCCAGCAGTGAACAAAACTCCTACGAGCAGTACTTC.

The chain carries TRBV28 and TRBJ2-2; 9 nucleotides line up with TRBD2. This CDR3 has 15 amino acids. Per germline, CDR1 MDHEN and CDR2 SYDVKM. V lost 6 bases, J lost 3 bases, and 5 bases stayed unmatched. CDR3 DNA: TGTGCCAGCAGGAGGCGGGAGGGGCACACCGGGGAGCTGTTTTTT. It translates to CASRRREGHTGELFF.

This clone appeared many times. The V and J genes are TRBV7-3 and TRBJ2-1; a possible D gene is TRBD2 (6 bases). Between the trimmed V and J ends, which lost 4 bases and 2 bases, there was a span of 12 bases. There are 15 residues in the CDR3. Germline V CDR1 and CDR2: SGHTA, FQGTGA. DNA for the CDR3: TGTGCCAGCAGCTGGGATAGCGGACCCTACAATGAGCAGTTCTTC. Translating it yields CASSWDSGPYNEQFF.

At least ten counts were recorded for this clone. This rearrangement joins TRBV4-2 to TRBJ2-5; tentatively, D is TRBD1 or TRBD2 (5 bases each). V shed 6 bases and J shed 2 bases, with 19 bases lying between them. Germline V gives CDR1 LGHNA, CDR2 YNFKEQ. The CDR3 covers 16 residues. DNA for the CDR3: TGTGCCAGCAGTCTGGACTGGCAGGGCGGACAAGAGACCCAGTACTTC. Translated, it gives CASSLDWQGGQETQYF.

J is TRBJ2-7 and V is TRBV19, with D possibly being TRBD1 or TRBD2 (5 bases each). The germline V and J ends were trimmed by 4 bases and 4 bases, with 14 bases remaining between them. This CDR3 is built from 14 residues. Germline V gene data show CDR1 as LNHDA and CDR2 as SQIVND (reference sequence). Here the CDR3 DNA reads TGTGCCAGTAGTAGAGGGACGGCTTCTTACGAGCAGTACTTC. Its translation: CASSRGTASYEQYF.

The rearrangement joins TRBV7-8 to TRBJ2-1, with 10 bases identical to TRBD2. The J segment lost 2 bases and the V segment lost 2 bases, leaving 6 bases of the junction unmatched. There are 17 residues in the CDR3. The germline V gene encodes CDR1 SGHVS and CDR2 FQNEAQ. The CDR3 region has the DNA TGTGCCAGCAGCTTACCCGCCGGGACTAGCGCCTACAATGAGCAGTTCTTC. This gives the protein CASSLPAGTSAYNEQFF.

The J gene is TRBJ2-7, the V gene TRBV5-1; D is undetermined. In germline, CDR1 is SGHRS, CDR2 YFSETQ. With 4 bases removed from V and 0 bases from J, the gap between germline ends came to 11 bases. The CDR3 sequence is 14 residues long. CDR3 sequence (DNA): TGCGCCAGCAGCCCTATCGACCGCTCCTACGAGCAGTACTTC. Its protein is CASSPIDRSYEQYF.

This clone was seen many times. This sample also contains other DNA sequences that code for the same CDR3. V gene TRBV5-1 combines with J gene TRBJ2-1; the match to TRBD2 covers 10 bases. Losses at the gene ends were 4 bases for V and 3 bases for J; bases not matched to a gene: 4. Germline-derived CDR1 and CDR2 are SGHRS and YFSETQ. This CDR3 spans 15 amino acids. The CDR3: CASSLSSGSYNEQFF. For the CDR3, the DNA is TGCGCCAGCAGCCTATCTAGCGGGAGCTACAATGAGCAGTTCTTC.

This chain uses TRBV2 with TRBJ2-7; no clear D. CDR1 is SNHLY, CDR2 FYNNEI, per germline. This CDR3 spans 13 amino acids. The V end lost 2 bases, the J end lost 0 bases, and 5 bases lay between the germline ends. The CDR3: CASSERASYEQYF. The DNA for the CDR3 is TGTGCCAGCAGTGAAAGGGCCTCCTACGAGCAGTACTTC.

V usage is TRBV7-9 and J usage is TRBJ2-7; the D gene is possibly TRBD2 (6 bases). The ends were cut back, 5 bases at V and 0 bases at J, with 11 bases in the middle. The CDR3 spans 14 residues. The germline CDR1 and CDR2 sequences are SEHNR and FQNEAQ (reference sequence). The DNA for the CDR3 is TGTGCCAGCAGCCCCCAGGGACTCTCCTACGAGCAGTACTTC. It yields the protein CASSPQGLSYEQYF.

This chain connects TRBV11-2 to TRBJ1-1, with D possibly TRBD1 on 6 matching bases. With 5 bases removed from V and 3 bases from J, the gap between germline ends came to 13 bases. This CDR3 is 14 amino acids long. The germline gives CDR1 SGHAT, CDR2 FQNNGV. CDR3 nucleotides: TGTGCCAGCAGCCTAACAGGGAGCTACACTGAAGCTTTCTTT. This encodes CASSLTGSYTEAFF.

The V gene is TRBV7-3, the J gene TRBJ1-1; 7 bases are shared with TRBD1. Germline-derived CDR1 and CDR2 are SGHTA and FQGTGA. CDR3 length: 13 residues. V shed 3 bases and J 4 bases; nucleotides not matched to a gene: 2. The DNA of the CDR3 is TGTGCCAGCAGCTTGACAGGGAGCACTGAAGCTTTCTTT. This codes for CASSLTGSTEAFF. Based on the CDR3 plus reference TRBV7-3 and TRBJ1-1, the full variable domain is GAGVSQTPSNKVTEKGKYVELRCDPISGHTALYWYRQSLGQGPEFLIYFQGTGAADDSGLPNDRFFAVRPEGSVSTLKIQRTERGDSAVYLCASSLTGSTEAFFGQGTRLTVV.

The sample holds many counts of this clone. This chain connects TRBV6-1 to TRBJ2-1; D uncertain. V lost 5 bases to trimming and J lost 7 bases, with 15 bases between them. This CDR3 has 14 residues. Germline V lookup: CDR1 MNHNS, CDR2 SASEGT. The CDR3 spells CASSHFLEKNEQFF. The CDR3 DNA reads TGTGCCAGCAGTCACTTCCTAGAAAAAAATGAGCAGTTCTTC.

This clone was observed a handful of times. The rearrangement uses TRBV19 and TRBJ1-5; D unclear. Trimming removed 7 bases from V and 0 bases from J, with 16 bases in between. The V gene's germline CDR1 is LNHDA and CDR2 SQIVND (reference sequence). The CDR3 is 16 amino acids. The CDR3 coding sequence is TGTGCCAGTACCCCATCCGGAGGCTTTAGCAATCAGCCCCAGCATTTT. Protein product: CASTPSGGFSNQPQHF. Complete variable domain (other parts from reference TRBV19 and TRBJ1-5): DGGITQSPKYLFRKEGQNVTLSCEQNLNHDAMYWYRQDPGQGLRLIYYSQIVNDFQKGDIAEGYSVSREKKESFPLTVTSAQKNPTAFYLCASTPSGGFSNQPQHFGDGTRLSIL.

This clone was recorded at least ten times. CDR3 sequence (DNA): TGTGCCAGCAGCCCGTCGCAAGGGGGCAGGACAGATACGCAGTATTTT. Translated, it gives CASSPSQGGRTDTQYF. The chain is built from TRBV7-9 and TRBJ2-3; 7 bases are a match to TRBD1. CDR3 length: 16 residues. Germline V gene sequence: CDR1 SEHNR, CDR2 FQNEAQ (reference sequence). Trimming at V came to 5 bases and at J to 3 bases, leaving 11 bases not matched to a gene.

The V gene is TRBV19, the J gene TRBJ1-1, with 8 bases fitting TRBD1. Germline V CDR1 and CDR2: LNHDA, SQIVND (reference sequence). The trim removed 5 bases at V and 7 bases at J, leaving 15 bases unmatched. The CDR3 is 16 amino acids. The CDR3 DNA reads as TGTGCCAGTAGTGCGCAGGGAGGGATCGACAGGGGTGAAGCTTTCTTT. Its translation is CASSAQGGIDRGEAFF.

With respect to this clone: With a far larger clone one base away, a read error is the likely cause. The same CDR3 arises from other DNA sequences in this sample as well. This sequence joins TRBV28 and TRBJ2-2; 11 bases fit TRBD1. The CDR3 consists of 16 residues. The V gene's germline CDR1 is MDHEN and CDR2 SYDVKM. Trimming cost V 4 bases and J 4 bases; bases outside gene matches: 5. The CDR3 sequence: CASSYLGTGGTGELFF. CDR3 coding DNA: TGTGCCAGCAGTTACCTAGGGACAGGGGGCACCGGGGAGCTGTTTTTT.

V and J are TRBV5-1 and TRBJ1-2; no definite D call. The CDR3 is made up of 13 amino acids. Deletions cut 0 bases from V and 8 bases from J, with 11 bases between. The V gene's germline CDR1 is SGHRS and CDR2 YFSETQ. CDR3 amino acids: CASSLGAGVGYTF. The CDR3 DNA sequence: TGCGCCAGCAGCTTGGGGGCCGGGGTGGGCTACACCTTC.

V gene TRBV5-1 combines with J gene TRBJ2-3; 8 bases map to TRBD1. Germline loops: CDR1 SGHRS, CDR2 YFSETQ. V lost 5 bases to trimming and J lost 5 bases; unmatched junction nucleotides: 4. This CDR3 is built from 13 residues. The CDR3 coding sequence is TGCGCCAGCAGACAGGGGGTACAAGATACGCAGTATTTT. As protein: CASRQGVQDTQYF.

This chain links TRBV28 with TRBJ1-1; tentatively, D is TRBD1 (5 bases). The V end lost 2 bases, the J end lost 4 bases, and 14 bases lay between the germline ends. Germline V gene sequence: CDR1 MDHEN, CDR2 SYDVKM. The CDR3 spans 15 residues. For the CDR3, the DNA is TGTGCCAGCAGTTTAACCCTATTCGACAGCACTGAAGCTTTCTTT. It translates to CASSLTLFDSTEAFF.

V usage is TRBV10-3 and J usage is TRBJ2-5, with D unclear. The germline V gene has CDR1 ENHRY and CDR2 SYGVKD. The CDR3 contains 14 residues. V was cut by 5 bases and J by 1 base, with 11 bases left in between. The CDR3 DNA follows: TGTGCCATCAGTTTAGGCGTCAGCCAAGAGACCCAGTACTTC. This encodes CAISLGVSQETQYF.